A single sample gave rise to the 14 T cell receptor beta chains below, sequenced in a study of OX40 agonist ivuxolimab in advanced cancers. The data were produced by immunoSEQ multiplex PCR, yet TCRdb's version contains in-frame clones alone and is incomplete. The repertoire holds about 61,000 clones, with approximately 86% as singletons. Source: CD4+ or CD8+ T cells sorted from blood, taken in a trial of the OX40 agonist ivuxolimab. The source is an adult with an advanced solid tumor such as melanoma, head and neck, liver or kidney cancer.

The chain joins TRBV10-3 to TRBJ2-1; 9 bases agree with TRBD2. This CDR3 is built from 16 residues. CDR1 is ENHRY, CDR2 SYGVKD, per germline. V lost 1 base to trimming and J lost 7 bases; unmatched junction nucleotides: 8. The CDR3 nucleotides read TGTGCCATCAGTGAGTGGGCGGGAGGGCGGTCGAATGAGCAGTTCTTC. Its translation: CAISEWAGGRSNEQFF.

The J gene is TRBJ2-7, the V gene TRBV27, with D maybe TRBD2 (6 bases). The V gene lost 5 bases and the J gene lost 2 bases, with 19 bases spanning the gap. CDR1 and CDR2 from the germline V gene are MNHEY and SMNVEV (reference sequence). This CDR3 is 16 amino acids long. The CDR3 coding sequence is TGTGCCAGCAGTGGAGCTCCGGGAGTCTTAACCTACGAGCAGTACTTC. Amino acid sequence: CASSGAPGVLTYEQYF.

The sample holds a few counts of this clone. The rearrangement uses TRBV15 and TRBJ2-7; 8 bases are shared with TRBD2. Looked up from germline, CDR1 is LNHNV and CDR2 is YYDKDF (reference sequence). With 3 bases clipped from V and 6 bases from J, the junction kept 10 bases outside the gene matches. The CDR3 is made up of 15 amino acids. The CDR3 sequence is CATSSEAAGVLEQYF. The CDR3 DNA is TGTGCCACCAGCAGTGAGGCAGCGGGAGTACTCGAGCAGTACTTC.

The V call is TRBV28, the J call TRBJ1-6; TRBD1 might be the D (5 bases). Germline loops: CDR1 MDHEN, CDR2 SYDVKM. The CDR3 length is 14 residues. The V gene lost 3 bases and the J gene lost 7 bases, with 10 bases spanning the gap. Here the CDR3 reads CASSLGGSNSPLHF. As DNA, the CDR3 is TGTGCCAGCAGTTTGGGGGGGAGCAATTCACCCCTCCACTTT. Complete variable domain (other parts from reference TRBV28 and TRBJ1-6): DVKVTQSSRYLVKRTGEKVFLECVQDMDHENMFWYRQDPGLGLRLIYFSYDVKMKEKGDIPEGYSVSREKKERFSLILESASTNQTSMYLCASSLGGSNSPLHFGNGTRLTVT.

A remark on this clone: The junction differs from germline at one of its ends, possibly a read error. This chain connects TRBV7-2 to TRBJ1-6; 7 bases fit TRBD1. The CDR3 is 15 residues long. Germline CDR1 SGHTA, CDR2 FQGNSA. DNA for the CDR3: TGTGCCAGCAGATTAGCGGGACAGCATAATTCACCCCTCCACTTT. Translation gives CASRLAGQHNSPLHF.

V usage is TRBV10-1 and J usage is TRBJ1-1, with 7 nucleotides matching TRBD1. CDR3 length: 13 residues. V lost 5 bases to trimming and J lost 3 bases; unmatched junction nucleotides: 3. Germline V gene data show CDR1 as WNHNN and CDR2 as SYGVQD (reference sequence). The CDR3 region is CASSPRGYTEAFF. Here the CDR3 DNA reads TGCGCCAGCAGTCCCAGGGGGTACACTGAAGCTTTCTTT.

The chain employs TRBV5-4 and TRBJ2-1; possible D gene TRBD2, 5 bases. Trimming pared 0 bases from V and 0 bases from J, leaving 10 bases between. The germline V gene encodes CDR1 SGHNT and CDR2 YYREEE (reference sequence). The CDR3 is made up of 16 amino acids. DNA of the CDR3: TGTGCCAGCAGCTTGGCGGGATTGAGCTCCTACAATGAGCAGTTCTTC. As protein: CASSLAGLSSYNEQFF.

The rearrangement uses TRBV6-1 and TRBJ2-1; D might be TRBD2 (5 bases). Germline values: CDR1 MNHNS, CDR2 SASEGT. This CDR3 spans 12 amino acids. The ends were cut back, 11 bases at V and 7 bases at J, with 15 bases in the middle. In nucleotides, the CDR3 is TGTGCCGGTAGCGAGGTATCGAATGAGCAGTTCTTC. This codes for CAGSEVSNEQFF.

The V gene is TRBV6-1, the J gene TRBJ1-5, with TRBD1 as a possible D gene (6 bases). Germline V gene data show CDR1 as MNHNS and CDR2 as SASEGT. Trimming pared 6 bases from V and 7 bases from J, leaving 19 bases between. The CDR3 runs 15 residues. The CDR3 DNA is TGTGCCAGCAGGGCCCAGGGGTTTTCAGGACAGCCCCAGCATTTT. Amino acids: CASRAQGFSGQPQHF.

This CDR3 is CASSLGGRMQYF. In DNA, the CDR3 is TGTGCCAGCAGCTTAGGCGGGAGGATGCAGTATTTT. The J gene is TRBJ2-3, the V gene TRBV7-2; 8 positions match TRBD2. The trim removed 1 base at V and 11 bases at J, leaving 2 bases unmatched. CDR3 length: 12 residues. The V gene's germline CDR1 is SGHTA and CDR2 FQGNSA.

This clone was observed a single time. V usage is TRBV30 and J usage is TRBJ2-2; 11 bases are shared with TRBD2. The CDR3 is 13 amino acids. Trimming at V came to 8 bases and at J to 7 bases, leaving 6 bases not matched to a gene. Per the germline V gene, CDR1 is GTSNPN and CDR2 is SVGIG (reference sequence). The CDR3: CARKGLAVGELFF. For the CDR3, the DNA is TGTGCCCGCAAGGGACTAGCGGTCGGGGAGCTGTTTTTT.

The gene calls are TRBV10-3 and TRBJ2-5, with TRBD2 as a possible D gene (6 bases). This CDR3 is built from 15 residues. Germline V lookup: CDR1 ENHRY, CDR2 SYGVKD. V shed 3 bases and J shed 4 bases, with 15 bases lying between them. The DNA of the CDR3 is TGTGCCATCAGTGATTCGGCTAGCGTGGGAGAGACCCAGTACTTC. Protein: CAISDSASVGETQYF.

This clone is a singleton in its sample. The chain is built from TRBV30 and TRBJ1-6, with D uncertain. Germline V gives CDR1 GTSNPN, CDR2 SVGIG (reference sequence). The V end lost 0 bases, the J end lost 10 bases, and 13 bases lay between the germline ends. The CDR3 consists of 14 residues. The CDR3 DNA sequence: TGTGCCTGGAGTGTTTGGACCGAAGGGTCACCCCTCCACTTT. Its translation: CAWSVWTEGSPLHF.

The chain is built from TRBV7-2 and TRBJ1-2; no definite D call. V was clipped by 1 base and J by 4 bases, with 7 bases between them. The CDR3 runs 13 residues. From germline, CDR1 is SGHTA and CDR2 FQGNSA. The CDR3 here is CASSLGMSYGYTF. As DNA, the CDR3 is TGTGCCAGCAGCTTAGGGATGTCCTATGGCTACACCTTC.